These 22 T cell receptor beta chains came from one sample sequenced in a study of human thymus T cells. In corrective heart surgery, resections were taken, and these provided the thymus tissue. Measured with immunoSEQ multiplex PCR; TCRdb has only the in-frame clones, and not every one. The table lists some 120,000 clones, about 94% of them singletons. The sample was thymus tissue. Every receptor here comes from a boy less than two years old with a congenital heart defect but otherwise immunologically healthy.

This sequence joins TRBV27 and TRBJ2-7; the match to TRBD2 covers 11 bases. CDR1 is MNHEY, CDR2 SMNVEV, per germline (reference sequence). CDR3 length: 16 amino acids. The ends lost 5 bases at V and 2 bases at J; junction bases unmatched: 8. The CDR3 DNA follows: TGTGCCAGCAGTCCGTCCCCGGGACTAGCGGCCTACGAGCAGTACTTC. It translates to CASSPSPGLAAYEQYF.

This rearrangement joins TRBV21-1 to TRBJ1-3. TRBV21-1 is a known pseudogene. The CDR3 runs to 16 residues. The CDR3 protein is CASSRPGPKSGNTIYF. The CDR3 DNA follows: TGTGCCAGCAGTCGGCCGGGACCTAAGTCTGGAAACACCATATATTTT.

This rearrangement joins TRBV14 to TRBJ1-6; tentative D call: TRBD1 (5 bases). The V gene lost 0 bases and the J gene lost 11 bases, with 11 bases spanning the gap. This CDR3 is built from 14 residues. Per germline, CDR1 SGHDN and CDR2 FVKESK. CDR3 coding DNA: TGTGCCAGCAGCCAAGAAGGGGTATGGACACCCCTCCACTTT. Amino acids: CASSQEGVWTPLHF.

The rearrangement links TRBV4-1 to TRBJ2-7, with 7 bases identical to TRBD1. CDR3 length: 16 residues. The junction had 6 bases not matched to a gene; V was cut back by 1 base and J by 0 bases. The germline V gene has CDR1 MGHRA and CDR2 YSYEKL. The CDR3 here is CASSQGGQEYSYEQYF. The CDR3, as DNA: TGCGCCAGCAGCCAAGGAGGACAGGAGTACTCCTACGAGCAGTACTTC.

The chain couples TRBV15 to TRBJ2-7; TRBD1 aligns across 7 bases. V gave up 5 bases and J gave up 3 bases; unmatched junction bases: 4. This CDR3 has 13 residues. Per germline, CDR1 LNHNV and CDR2 YYDKDF (reference sequence). The chain's CDR3 is CATSSRDSYEQYF. The CDR3 DNA reads as TGTGCCACCAGCTCCCGGGACAGCTACGAGCAGTACTTC.

The gene calls are TRBV19 and TRBJ1-1, with unresolved D. Trimming stripped 5 bases from V and 2 bases from J, with 9 bases between. This CDR3 has 13 amino acids. Germline values: CDR1 LNHDA, CDR2 SQIVND (reference sequence). The CDR3 DNA reads as TGTGCCAGTAGTCGAATAGAAAACACTGAAGCTTTCTTT. Encoded protein: CASSRIENTEAFF.

The chain joins TRBV4-3 to TRBJ2-1; TRBD1 might be the D (6 bases). Per germline, CDR1 LGHNA and CDR2 YSLEER. The CDR3 length is 17 residues. V was pared by 1 base and J by 0 bases, with 13 bases between. DNA for the CDR3: TGCGCCAGCAGCCAAGTTTGGCAGGGGAGCTCCTACAATGAGCAGTTCTTC. As protein: CASSQVWQGSSYNEQFF.

V gene TRBV4-1 combines with J gene TRBJ2-3, with 10 bases that match TRBD2. The CDR3 runs 22 residues. CDR1 and CDR2 from the germline V gene are MGHRA and YSYEKL. V lost 0 bases to trimming and J lost 2 bases; unmatched junction nucleotides: 20. As DNA, the CDR3 is TGCGCCAGCAGCCAAGATCTTGCGCTAGCGGGGGTTTCACGGACCCACACAGATACGCAGTATTTT. It specifies CASSQDLALAGVSRTHTDTQYF.

This clone showed up just once. This chain uses TRBV4-1 with TRBJ1-1; D is ambiguous. This CDR3 has 14 amino acids. The V gene lost 0 bases and the J gene lost 5 bases, with 10 bases spanning the gap. In germline, CDR1 is MGHRA, CDR2 YSYEKL. The CDR3 is CASSQDSLRTEAFF. In DNA, the CDR3 is TGCGCCAGCAGCCAAGACAGCTTAAGGACTGAAGCTTTCTTT.

There are a few counts of this clone. This chain connects TRBV5-1 to TRBJ1-6, with 8 positions matching TRBD1. CDR3 size: 15 residues. Germline CDR1 SGHRS, CDR2 YFSETQ. Trimming took 4 bases from V and 13 from J; bases not matched to a gene: 13. CDR3 coding DNA: TGCGCCAGCAGCCCTACCGGGACAGGCCATTACCCCCTCCACTTT. Protein product: CASSPTGTGHYPLHF.

This chain uses TRBV5-1 with TRBJ1-2, with D possibly matching TRBD1 (5 bases). Germline CDR1 reads SGHRS; CDR2 reads YFSETQ. V lost 5 bases, J lost 7 bases, and 18 bases lay in between. The CDR3 loop spans 14 amino acids. This CDR3 reads CASRLQKRGLGYTF. DNA for the CDR3: TGCGCCAGCAGACTCCAGAAACGGGGCCTTGGCTACACCTTC. Combining the CDR3 with reference TRBV5-1 and TRBJ1-2 gives the whole variable domain KAGVTQTPRYLIKTRGQQVTLSCSPISGHRSVSWYQQTPGQGLQFLFEYFSETQRNKGNFPGRFSGRQFSNSRSEMNVSTLELGDSALYLCASRLQKRGLGYTFGSGTRLTVV.

The J gene is TRBJ2-6, the V gene TRBV7-2; D is undetermined. The germline V gene encodes CDR1 SGHTA and CDR2 FQGNSA. The CDR3 has 14 amino acids. Trimming removed 11 bases from V and 0 bases from J, with 11 bases in between. As DNA, the CDR3 is TGTGCCGGAAGTGGCTTCTCTGGGGCCAACGTCCTGACTTTC. Translation: CAGSGFSGANVLTF.

A remark on this clone: The junction does not match germline at one end; this may be a read error. CDR3 DNA sequence: TGTGCTAGCAGCCCCTCAACTAGCTCGAGCTCCTACAATGAGCAGTTCTTC. This sequence encodes CASSPSTSSSSYNEQFF. This chain links TRBV7-7 with TRBJ2-1; possibly TRBD2 for D (6 bases). CDR1 is SSHAT, CDR2 FNYEAQ, per germline (reference sequence). This CDR3 contains 17 residues. Full variable domain (remainder filled in from reference TRBV7-7 and TRBJ2-1): GAGVSQSPRYKVTKRGQDVTLRCDPISSHATLYWYQQALGQGPEFLTYFNYEAQPDKSGLPSDRFSAERPEGSISTLTIQRTEQRDSAMYRCASSPSTSSSSYNEQFFGPGTRLTVL.

The chain links TRBV12-5 to TRBJ2-3; 10 bases agree with TRBD1. CDR1 and CDR2 (germline): LGHNT, FRNRAP. V lost 7 bases and J lost 1; bases outside the gene matches: 5. CDR3 length: 15 residues. CDR3 nucleotides: TGTGCTAGTGCCGATGGGACAGGGGGCACAGATACGCAGTATTTT. Its protein product is CASADGTGGTDTQYF.

The chain couples TRBV9 to TRBJ2-1; TRBD2 matches 11 bases. This CDR3 contains 15 residues. Unmatched junction bases numbered 10, after V lost 2 bases and J lost 12 bases. Looked up from germline, CDR1 is SGDLS and CDR2 is YYNGEE. In nucleotides, the CDR3 is TGTGCCAGCAGCGTCTCTAGCGGGGGGAACGGGGTGCAGTTCTTC. It specifies CASSVSSGGNGVQFF.

This chain links TRBV13 with TRBJ2-2, with 7 bases matching TRBD2. The V gene end was trimmed by 9 bases and the J gene end by 2 bases; junction bases not matched to a gene: 18. CDR1 is PRHDT and CDR2 is FYEKMQ in the germline V gene (reference sequence). This CDR3 spans 18 amino acids. The CDR3 region is CASVSKSGVGRNTGELFF. CDR3 DNA: TGTGCCAGTGTGTCGAAGAGCGGGGTCGGGCGTAACACCGGGGAGCTGTTTTTT.

This chain links TRBV19 with TRBJ2-1, with D unresolved. The germline V and J ends were trimmed by 7 bases and 5 bases, with 15 bases remaining between them. Germline V CDR1 and CDR2: LNHDA, SQIVND (reference sequence). The CDR3 spans 14 residues. The CDR3 nucleotides read TGTGCCAGTAATTCCCCGAGGCCTCACAATGAGCAGTTCTTC. Encoded protein: CASNSPRPHNEQFF.

The chain is built from TRBV5-1 and TRBJ2-3; D remains unclear. Germline V lookup: CDR1 SGHRS, CDR2 YFSETQ. The CDR3 has 11 amino acids. V was trimmed by 3 bases and J by 3 bases, leaving 2 bases between them. This CDR3 is CASSWTDTQYF. In DNA, the CDR3 is TGCGCCAGCAGCTGGACAGATACGCAGTATTTT.

The chain uses TRBV2 and TRBJ2-5; unclear D gene. The CDR3 is made up of 14 amino acids. V dropped 7 bases and J dropped 2 bases, with 14 bases sitting between them. Germline assignment: CDR1 SNHLY and CDR2 FYNNEI. CDR3 in amino acids: CASTVGLSQETQYF. CDR3 nucleotides: TGTGCCAGCACCGTCGGGCTATCTCAAGAGACCCAGTACTTC.

The chain joins TRBV18 to TRBJ1-1; weak D call: TRBD1 (5 bases). The V gene lost 0 bases and the J gene lost 4 bases, with 12 bases spanning the gap. The CDR3 totals 15 residues. The germline CDR1 and CDR2 sequences are KGHSH and LQKENI. The CDR3 spells CASSPPAGSLTEAFF. For the CDR3, the DNA is TGTGCCAGCTCACCACCGGCAGGGTCTCTCACTGAAGCTTTCTTT.

This chain uses TRBV7-2 with TRBJ2-1; possible D gene TRBD2, 6 bases. The V end was cut by 4 bases, the J end by 0 bases, with 19 bases between. CDR1 is SGHTA, CDR2 FQGNSA, per germline. The CDR3 consists of 18 residues. The CDR3 here is CASSSRDGGFSSYNEQFF. CDR3 DNA sequence: TGTGCCAGCAGCTCCCGTGATGGGGGGTTTAGCTCCTACAATGAGCAGTTCTTC.

The chain employs TRBV27 and TRBJ1-2, with 7 positions matching TRBD1. V lost 7 bases and J lost 7; bases outside the gene matches: 6. From germline, CDR1 is MNHEY and CDR2 SMNVEV (reference sequence). The CDR3 runs to 12 residues. The CDR3 region is CASKGAEGGYTF. The CDR3 DNA sequence: TGTGCCAGCAAGGGGGCGGAGGGTGGCTACACCTTC.